The 10 T cell receptor beta chains below were found in one sample sequenced in a study of CD8 T cells in Susac syndrome. The authors reverse transcribed roughly 0.5 to 1 ug RNA with random hexamers. TCRdb ran MiXCR on the immunoSEQ multiplex PCR reads and lists one entry per CDR3 protein. The data show approximately 120,000 distinct CDR3 sequences, 90% to 95% seen once. Material for sequencing was CD4+ T cells from PBMCs. These receptors were taken from a human donor in good health.

This clonotype was observed a single time. The chain couples TRBV4-1 to TRBJ2-1; TRBD2 matches at 8 bases. The CDR3 covers 18 residues. Germline loops: CDR1 MGHRA, CDR2 YSYEKL. Trimming at V came to 0 bases and at J to 4 bases, leaving 11 bases not matched to a gene. The CDR3 protein is CASSQEGGLGLQYNEQFF. DNA of the CDR3: TGCGCCAGCAGCCAAGAGGGGGGACTAGGGTTACAATACAATGAGCAGTTCTTC.

V is TRBV7-2 and J is TRBJ1-1; unclear D gene. The CDR3 has 11 residues. Germline loops: CDR1 SGHTA, CDR2 FQGNSA. V was pared by 6 bases and J by 13 bases, with 15 bases between. The CDR3, as DNA: TGTGCCAGCAGTGAGCAGGTTACTGGTTTCTTT. It encodes CASSEQVTGFF. The full variable domain, rest sourced from reference TRBV7-2 and TRBJ1-1, is GAGVSQSPSNKVTEKGKDVELRCDPISGHTALYWYRQSLGQGLEFLIYFQGNSAPDKSGLPSDRFSAERTGGSVSTLTIQRTQQEDSAVYLCASSEQVTGFFGQGTRLTVV.

Only one count was recorded for this clonotype. V gene TRBV20-1 combines with J gene TRBJ1-5; perhaps TRBD1 as D (5 bases). The CDR3 covers 14 residues. V shed 6 bases and J shed 4 bases, with 16 bases lying between them. CDR1 is DFQATT, CDR2 SNEGSKA, per germline (reference sequence). This CDR3 reads CSALTGGINQPQHF. The CDR3 DNA follows: TGCAGTGCCCTCACCGGGGGAATAAATCAGCCCCAGCATTTT.

This chain uses TRBV10-3 with TRBJ2-3; 12 nucleotides match TRBD2. V gave up 7 bases and J gave up 4 bases; unmatched junction bases: 15. The CDR3 extends over 18 amino acids. Germline CDR1 is ENHRY and CDR2 is SYGVKD. CDR3 DNA: TGTGCCATCACCGATTCAAAGACTAGCGGGAGAACTGCAGATACGCAGTATTTT. Protein product: CAITDSKTSGRTADTQYF.

This clonotype has a single count. J is TRBJ1-5 and V is TRBV9, with D perhaps matching TRBD1 (5 bases). CDR3 size: 14 residues. V was pared by 0 bases and J by 8 bases, with 12 bases between. Germline V gene sequence: CDR1 SGDLS, CDR2 YYNGEE. This CDR3 reads CASSVDGGKEPQHF. The CDR3 nucleotides are TGTGCCAGCAGCGTAGACGGGGGAAAGGAGCCCCAGCATTTT.

The chain couples TRBV3-1 to TRBJ1-1; D gene ambiguous. CDR1 and CDR2 from the germline V gene are LGHDT and YNNKEL (reference sequence). V gave up 3 bases and J gave up 0 bases, with 8 bases separating them. CDR3 length: 14 amino acids. As DNA, the CDR3 is TGTGCCAGCAGCCACCCCGGGTTGAACACTGAAGCTTTCTTT. Protein product: CASSHPGLNTEAFF.

The chain couples TRBV29-1 to TRBJ1-4; 9 bases match TRBD1. Germline loops: CDR1 SQVTM, CDR2 ANQGSEA. Trimming at V came to 2 bases and at J to 7 bases, leaving 5 bases not matched to a gene. The CDR3 extends over 14 amino acids. CDR3 sequence: CSVERTGEGEKLFF. CDR3 nucleotide sequence: TGCAGCGTTGAAAGGACAGGGGAGGGTGAAAAACTGTTTTTT. The whole variable domain, filled in from reference TRBV29-1 and TRBJ1-4, reads SAVISQKPSRDICQRGTSLTIQCQVDSQVTMMFWYRQQPGQSLTLIATANQGSEATYESGFVIDKFPISRPNLTFSTLTVSNMSPEDSSIYLCSVERTGEGEKLFFGSGTQLSVL.

The chain has TRBV23-1 and TRBJ2-7; 14 bases align to TRBD2. TRBV23-1 is an ORF, with its function uncertain. V was clipped by 11 bases and J by 1 base; unmatched bases: 13. The CDR3 is made up of 17 amino acids. DNA of the CDR3: TGCGCCCCGAAGGGGACTAGCGGGAGTGGGAGGTCCTACGAGCAGTACTTC. Translated: CAPKGTSGSGRSYEQYF.

The chain's CDR3 is CAWSVGHFSNQPQHF. The CDR3 bases are TGTGCCTGGAGTGTGGGACATTTTAGCAATCAGCCCCAGCATTTT. V and J are TRBV30 and TRBJ1-5, with a possible D match to TRBD1 (6 bases). CDR1 is GTSNPN, CDR2 SVGIG, per germline (reference sequence). V was trimmed by 0 bases and J by 0 bases, leaving 9 bases between them. The CDR3 totals 15 residues.

CDR3 region: CASSSPTMLAGANTGELFF. DNA for the CDR3: TGTGCCAGTAGTAGCCCTACTATGCTAGCGGGAGCGAACACCGGGGAGCTGTTTTTT. The chain couples TRBV19 to TRBJ2-2, with TRBD2 matching over 10 bases. The V gene end was trimmed by 4 bases and the J gene end by 0 bases; junction bases not matched to a gene: 11. Per the germline V gene, CDR1 is LNHDA and CDR2 is SQIVND (reference sequence). The CDR3 covers 19 residues. The full variable domain, rest sourced from reference TRBV19 and TRBJ2-2, is DGGITQSPKYLFRKEGQNVTLSCEQNLNHDAMYWYRQDPGQGLRLIYYSQIVNDFQKGDIAEGYSVSREKKESFPLTVTSAQKNPTAFYLCASSSPTMLAGANTGELFFGEGSRLTVL.